Below are 32 T cell receptor beta chains sequenced from a single sample in a study of CD8+CD57+ T cells in acquired aplastic anemia. Patients sequenced had flow cytometry evidence of CD8+CD57+ cell expansion. Genomic DNA was employed as the template in profiling TCR beta VDJ and CDR3. TCRdb ran MiXCR on the reads and lists one entry per CDR3 protein. The data show some 170,000 distinct CDR3 sequences, roughly 65% seen once. The sequenced material came from sorted CD4+, CD8+, or CD8+CD57+ T cells (not recorded which) from PBMCs. These receptors all stem from a human donor with aplastic anemia.

The chain employs TRBV7-9 and TRBJ2-1; 10 nucleotides line up with TRBD1. V was pared by 2 bases and J by 14 bases, with 6 bases of the junction left unmatched. The CDR3 loop spans 13 amino acids. Germline assignment: CDR1 SEHNR and CDR2 FQNEAQ (reference sequence). CDR3 DNA sequence: TGTGCCAGCAGCTTATTTGTGGGACAGGGGAAGTTCTTC. It translates to CASSLFVGQGKFF.

This clonotype was detected ten times or more. The chain combines TRBV7-9 with TRBJ1-1, with D unclear. Trimming shortened V by 5 bases and J by 9 bases, and 16 bases separated the two germline ends. CDR1 and CDR2 from the germline V gene are SEHNR and FQNEAQ (reference sequence). CDR3 length: 13 amino acids. CDR3 in DNA: TGTGCCAGCAGCGAACCTGGACCTGGCAAAGCTTTCTTT. It encodes CASSEPGPGKAFF.

This clonotype showed up many times. The J gene is TRBJ2-7, the V gene TRBV15, with D possibly matching TRBD1 (5 bases). The CDR3 totals 14 residues. CDR1 LNHNV and CDR2 YYDKDF come from the germline V gene (reference sequence). V was trimmed by 0 bases and J by 7 bases, leaving 13 bases between them. CDR3 sequence: CATSRDRRGREQYF. In nucleotides, the CDR3 is TGTGCCACCAGCAGAGACCGAAGGGGTAGGGAGCAGTACTTC.

This clonotype was counted ten times or more. The chain combines TRBV30 with TRBJ2-7; no clear D. V lost 3 bases to trimming and J lost 0 bases, with 9 bases between them. The germline V gene has CDR1 GTSNPN and CDR2 SVGIG (reference sequence). There are 13 residues in the CDR3. This CDR3 is CAWRDGFSYEQYF. In DNA, the CDR3 is TGTGCCTGGAGGGACGGTTTCTCCTACGAGCAGTACTTC.

CDR3 sequence (DNA): TGCAGCGTTGAAGCTAGCGGGAGGGACTACGAGCAGTACTTC. Its protein product is CSVEASGRDYEQYF. The rearrangement joins TRBV29-1 to TRBJ2-7; 12 bases line up with TRBD2. V trimming: 1 base; J trimming: 3 bases; junction bases outside the gene matches: 1. CDR1 is SQVTM, CDR2 ANQGSEA, per germline. The CDR3 spans 14 residues.

This clonotype was seen more than once but under ten times. V is TRBV19 and J is TRBJ1-6; D gene uncertain. This CDR3 spans 13 amino acids. Trimming cost V 3 bases and J 10 bases, with 10 bases left between them. The germline V gene has CDR1 LNHDA and CDR2 SQIVND (reference sequence). CDR3 nucleotides: TGTGCCAGTAGTATGGGAGTCGACTCACCCCTCCACTTT. Protein sequence: CASSMGVDSPLHF.

This clonotype was seen a handful of times. This chain uses TRBV6-6 with TRBJ2-7; 7 nucleotides agree with TRBD2. Germline V lookup: CDR1 MNHNY, CDR2 SVGAGI (reference sequence). J gave up 4 bases and V 2 bases, and 2 bases lay outside the gene matches. CDR3 size: 13 residues. The CDR3 DNA sequence: TGTGCCAGCAGTTACACTAGCGAATACGAGCAGTACTTC. Translation gives CASSYTSEYEQYF.

This chain connects TRBV5-1 to TRBJ2-7; TRBD2 matches at 7 bases. Losses at the gene ends were 4 bases for V and 2 bases for J; bases not matched to a gene: 6. Germline values: CDR1 SGHRS, CDR2 YFSETQ. The CDR3 is 14 residues long. This CDR3 reads CASSGGGRAYEQYF. The DNA of the CDR3 is TGCGCCAGCAGCGGAGGAGGGAGGGCCTACGAGCAGTACTTC.

This chain connects TRBV5-4 to TRBJ1-6; 8 nucleotides line up with TRBD1. The ends lost 4 bases at V and 8 bases at J; junction bases unmatched: 8. Germline values: CDR1 SGHNT, CDR2 YYREEE (reference sequence). This CDR3 contains 15 residues. The CDR3 here is CASSPGTGSHSPLHF. CDR3 nucleotide sequence: TGTGCCAGCAGCCCAGGGACAGGCTCCCATTCACCCCTCCACTTT.

This clonotype was seen repeatedly, ten times or more. The chain combines TRBV7-9 with TRBJ2-3, with TRBD2 identical over 7 bases. The J segment lost 4 bases and the V segment lost 7 bases, leaving 11 bases of the junction unmatched. Germline assignment: CDR1 SEHNR and CDR2 FQNEAQ (reference sequence). This CDR3 contains 15 residues. CDR3 in amino acids: CASKRGLVPPDTQYF. The CDR3 bases are TGTGCCAGCAAACGTGGACTAGTACCACCAGATACGCAGTATTTT.

The chain recombines TRBV9 with TRBJ2-7; D may be TRBD1 (6 bases). The germline gives CDR1 SGDLS, CDR2 YYNGEE. The CDR3 loop spans 13 amino acids. Between the trimmed V and J ends, which lost 4 bases and 5 bases, there was a span of 13 bases. CDR3 protein: CASSTGTQDEQYF. The CDR3 DNA reads as TGTGCCAGCAGCACCGGGACACAGGACGAGCAGTACTTC.

Comments on this clonotype: A clone one base away is much larger, so this may be a read error. The gene calls are TRBV10-3 and TRBJ1-2; D not certain. Per the germline V gene, CDR1 is ENHRY and CDR2 is SYGVKD. V lost 3 bases to trimming and J lost 6 bases, with 11 bases between them. This CDR3 has 13 amino acids. CDR3 loop: CAISEAAVNGYTF. In nucleotides, the CDR3 is TGTGCCATCAGTGAAGCGGCAGTAAATGGCTACACCTTC.

This chain joins TRBV19 and TRBJ2-7, with D unresolved. Trimming pared 6 bases from V and 6 bases from J, leaving 15 bases between. Germline CDR1 reads LNHDA; CDR2 reads SQIVND (reference sequence). The CDR3 spans 13 residues. CDR3 protein: CASSWASGGEQYF. CDR3 bases: TGTGCCAGTAGCTGGGCAAGTGGCGGCGAGCAGTACTTC. The complete variable domain, with remaining parts taken from reference TRBV19 and TRBJ2-7, reads DGGITQSPKYLFRKEGQNVTLSCEQNLNHDAMYWYRQDPGQGLRLIYYSQIVNDFQKGDIAEGYSVSREKKESFPLTVTSAQKNPTAFYLCASSWASGGEQYFGPGTRLTVT.

V usage is TRBV7-9 and J usage is TRBJ2-7, with D unclear. Trimming cost V 5 bases and J 5 bases, with 16 bases left between them. This CDR3 has 14 amino acids. Germline V gives CDR1 SEHNR, CDR2 FQNEAQ (reference sequence). Here the CDR3 reads CASSNIGRIHEQYF. CDR3 sequence (DNA): TGTGCCAGCAGCAACATTGGACGGATACACGAGCAGTACTTC.

This clonotype was seen ten or more times. V gene TRBV9 combines with J gene TRBJ1-6; the D gene is possibly TRBD1 (6 bases). The CDR3 runs to 16 residues. Trimming pared 5 bases from V and 0 bases from J, leaving 12 bases between. Germline V gives CDR1 SGDLS, CDR2 YYNGEE. This chain's CDR3 is CASSAGTPSYNSPLHF. The DNA for the CDR3 is TGTGCCAGCAGTGCCGGGACACCCTCCTATAATTCACCCCTCCACTTT. Full variable domain (remainder filled in from reference TRBV9 and TRBJ1-6): DSGVTQTPKHLITATGQRVTLRCSPRSGDLSVYWYQQSLDQGLQFLIQYYNGEERAKGNILERFSAQQFPDLHSELNLSSLELGDSALYFCASSAGTPSYNSPLHFGNGTRLTVT.

V and J are TRBV11-2 and TRBJ2-1, with 8 bases lining up with TRBD1. The junction had 11 bases not matched to a gene; V was cut back by 5 bases and J by 11 bases. Germline CDR1 SGHAT, CDR2 FQNNGV. There are 14 residues in the CDR3. CDR3: CASSPQGAKDKQFF. CDR3 coding DNA: TGTGCCAGCAGCCCCCAGGGGGCGAAAGACAAGCAGTTCTTC.

This clonotype was recorded at least ten times. This sequence joins TRBV2 and TRBJ1-1; D uncertain. CDR1 and CDR2 (germline): SNHLY, FYNNEI. Trimming cost V 3 bases and J 2 bases, with 10 bases left between them. The CDR3 has 14 residues. CDR3 sequence reads: CASSDLWGNTEAFF. The CDR3 DNA sequence: TGTGCCAGCAGTGACCTTTGGGGTAACACTGAAGCTTTCTTT. Using reference TRBV2 and TRBJ1-1 for the parts outside the CDR3, the full variable domain is EPEVTQTPSHQVTQMGQEVILRCVPISNHLYFYWYRQILGQKVEFLVSFYNNEISEKSEIFDDQFSVERPDGSNFTLKIRSTKLEDSAMYFCASSDLWGNTEAFFGQGTRLTVV.

V gene TRBV20-1 combines with J gene TRBJ2-2; the match to TRBD2 covers 11 bases. From germline, CDR1 is DFQATT and CDR2 SNEGSKA (reference sequence). The V gene end was trimmed by 3 bases and the J gene end by 5 bases; junction bases not matched to a gene: 8. CDR3 size: 16 residues. In DNA, the CDR3 is TGCAGTGCTAGTGACGATAGCGGGAGGGAAACCGGGGAGCTGTTTTTT. As protein: CSASDDSGRETGELFF.

The gene calls are TRBV29-1 and TRBJ2-1; the D gene is possibly TRBD2 (5 bases). The germline gives CDR1 SQVTM, CDR2 ANQGSEA. Deletions cut 1 base from V and 8 bases from J, with 21 bases between. This CDR3 is built from 16 residues. The CDR3 coding sequence is TGCAGCGTTGAAGTTTTCAGGACTCGATCTAAGGATGAGCAGTTCTTC. Residues: CSVEVFRTRSKDEQFF.

The rearrangement links TRBV7-2 to TRBJ2-5; 8 bases are shared with TRBD1. The CDR3 length is 16 residues. Germline V CDR1 and CDR2: SGHTA, FQGNSA. V lost 5 bases, J lost 1 base, and 9 bases stayed unmatched. The DNA of the CDR3 is TGTGCCAGCAGCGCACACAGGGGGATCGCCCAAGAGACCCAGTACTTC. Residues: CASSAHRGIAQETQYF.

Ten or more counts support this clonotype. The chain carries TRBV4-1 and TRBJ2-3; 8 nucleotides match TRBD2. From germline, CDR1 is MGHRA and CDR2 YSYEKL. The junction had 11 bases not matched to a gene; V was cut back by 4 bases and J by 5 bases. This CDR3 comprises 16 residues. The CDR3 DNA reads TGCGCCAGCAGCCCCTCTCAGGGACTAGATGGAGATACGCAGTATTTT. It codes for CASSPSQGLDGDTQYF.

The chain combines TRBV7-9 with TRBJ1-4, with D uncertain. The CDR3 totals 13 residues. Trimming left V 3 bases short and J 7 bases short, with 9 bases between. The germline V gene has CDR1 SEHNR and CDR2 FQNEAQ (reference sequence). The CDR3 bases are TGTGCCAGCAGCTTGGGTCTGGTTGAAAAACTGTTTTTT. As protein: CASSLGLVEKLFF.

The chain employs TRBV7-2 and TRBJ1-2, with a tentative D call TRBD1 (5 bases). With 4 bases removed from V and 3 bases from J, the gap between germline ends came to 15 bases. Germline assignment: CDR1 SGHTA and CDR2 FQGNSA. The length of the CDR3 is 15 residues. CDR3 region: CASSSGTGWDYGYTF. CDR3 in DNA: TGTGCCAGCAGCTCAGGCACAGGTTGGGACTATGGCTACACCTTC.

This chain joins TRBV7-2 and TRBJ2-5, with D possibly being TRBD2 (6 bases). Germline loops: CDR1 SGHTA, CDR2 FQGNSA. Between the trimmed V and J ends, which lost 2 bases and 7 bases, there was a span of 8 bases. The CDR3 runs 12 residues. The DNA of the CDR3 is TGTGCCAGCAGCTTAACCGGGGGGACCCAGTACTTC. Protein: CASSLTGGTQYF.

The chain combines TRBV7-9 with TRBJ2-2, with 11 positions matching TRBD1. The CDR3 runs 16 residues. CDR1 is SEHNR, CDR2 FQNEAQ, per germline (reference sequence). With 7 bases clipped from V and 6 bases from J, the junction kept 10 bases outside the gene matches. In DNA form, the CDR3 reads TGTGCCAGCATTTCAGTAGGACAGGGGGCGGCCGGGGAGCTGTTTTTT. It specifies CASISVGQGAAGELFF.

This chain joins TRBV5-4 and TRBJ1-1; D not resolved. Germline CDR1 reads SGHNT; CDR2 reads YYREEE (reference sequence). V shed 4 bases and J shed 4 bases, with 14 bases lying between them. CDR3 length: 14 residues. CDR3 residues: CASSTDVSSTEAFF. CDR3 sequence (DNA): TGTGCCAGCAGCACGGACGTCTCTAGCACTGAAGCTTTCTTT.

CDR3 DNA sequence: TGTGCCAGCAGTTTTGGGGGGACTATTAATGGGTCACCCCTCCACTTT. Translation gives CASSFGGTINGSPLHF. This chain uses TRBV12-3 or TRBV12-4 with TRBJ1-6, with a weak D call TRBD1 (5 bases). This CDR3 region has 16 residues. With 3 bases removed from V and 10 bases from J, the gap between germline ends came to 19 bases.

The genes are TRBV5-1 and TRBJ1-1, with D tentatively TRBD1 (6 bases). Germline V gene lookup returns CDR1 SGHRS and CDR2 YFSETQ. The CDR3 runs to 16 residues. Trimming cost V 4 bases and J 6 bases, with 22 bases left between them. DNA for the CDR3: TGCGCCAGCAGCCGAACACAGGGATATAGAGACGCTGAAGCTTTCTTT. Its protein product is CASSRTQGYRDAEAFF.

This clonotype was found many times. V and J are TRBV27 and TRBJ1-3, with D possibly TRBD1 on 5 matching bases. The CDR3 covers 14 residues. CDR1 MNHEY and CDR2 SMNVEV come from the germline V gene (reference sequence). V lost 6 bases and J lost 7, with 16 bases in between. CDR3 loop: CASRGGEGRNTIYF. In DNA form, the CDR3 reads TGTGCCAGCAGGGGAGGGGAGGGGAGGAACACCATATATTTT.

The chain employs TRBV7-9 and TRBJ1-2; D remains unclear. The V gene lost 1 base and the J gene lost 3 bases, with 9 bases spanning the gap. The CDR3 totals 14 residues. Germline-derived CDR1 and CDR2 are SEHNR and FQNEAQ (reference sequence). The CDR3 region has the DNA TGTGCCAGCAGCTTAGAAGCTAGGGACTATGGCTACACCTTC. This translates into CASSLEARDYGYTF.

CDR3 in DNA: TGTGCCACCAGCAGAGATTTGGTAGGGGGCTACGAGCAGTACTTC. It encodes CATSRDLVGGYEQYF. The chain combines TRBV15 with TRBJ2-7; tentative D call: TRBD1 (6 bases). Germline-derived CDR1 and CDR2 are LNHNV and YYDKDF (reference sequence). The V gene lost 0 bases and the J gene lost 3 bases, with 12 bases spanning the gap. The CDR3 consists of 15 residues.

This chain joins TRBV2 and TRBJ2-7; D is unresolved. The V end lost 4 bases, the J end lost 7 bases, and 8 bases lay between the germline ends. CDR1 SNHLY and CDR2 FYNNEI come from the germline V gene. The CDR3 length is 11 residues. CDR3 nucleotides: TGTGCCAGCAGTGGGGCGCCGGAGCAGTACTTC. Amino acid sequence: CASSGAPEQYF.